This T cell receptor (beta chain) was profiled in a study of early T cells in non-severe SARS-CoV-2 infection. Unique molecular identifiers were attached to individual cDNA molecules. TCRdb reanalysed the 5' RACE reads using MiXCR and keeps one entry per CDR3 protein. This sample has about 83,000 distinct CDR3 sequences; roughly 12% occur once, and the top ten carry approximately 7%. V dropped 5 bases and J dropped 5 bases, with 11 bases sitting between them. The CDR3 spans 13 residues. CDR1 SGHVS and CDR2 FQNEAQ come from the germline V gene. For this clonotype: Being one base from a much bigger clone, this may be a read error.

V is TRBV7-8 and J is TRBJ2-3; D remains ambiguous. Specimen: whole blood. The clonotype comes from an adult who was a healthcare worker with PCR-confirmed SARS-CoV-2 infection or an uninfected control (not recorded which). Here the CDR3 reads CASSRGSLDTQYF. CDR3 nucleotide sequence: TGTGCCAGCAGCCGCGGATCGCTAGATACGCAGTATTTT.